The 19 T cell receptor beta chains below all came from one sample that was sequenced in a study of graft-versus-host responses after intestinal transplantation. Using immunoSEQ multiplex PCR, the repertoire was profiled, and TCRdb retains in-frame clones only, with some absent. Of approximately 58,000 clones in the sample, 85% to 90% were seen once. The starting material was PBMCs, obtained 26 days after transplant. The receptors shown here come from a human patient who received an intestinal transplant, so some T cells may come from the graft donor.

This clone is judged medium-sized. The chain employs TRBV5-5 and TRBJ2-3; perhaps TRBD1 as D (6 bases). Per germline, CDR1 SGHKS and CDR2 YYEKEE (reference sequence). The CDR3 extends over 14 amino acids. V dropped 4 bases and J dropped 3 bases, with 12 bases sitting between them. As DNA, the CDR3 is TGTGCCAGCAGCCTAATAACAGGGACAGATACGCAGTATTTT. It codes for CASSLITGTDTQYF.

The chain links TRBV27 to TRBJ2-5, with 14 bases lining up with TRBD2. From germline, CDR1 is MNHEY and CDR2 SMNVEV (reference sequence). The CDR3 is 15 residues long. V shed 8 bases and J 7 bases; nucleotides not matched to a gene: 9. The CDR3: CASARLAGGRGTQYF. The CDR3 DNA sequence: TGTGCCAGCGCTAGACTAGCGGGGGGGCGAGGGACCCAGTACTTC.

The chain uses TRBV18 and TRBJ1-2; TRBD1 agrees at 7 bases. V lost 2 bases, J lost 8 bases, and 11 bases stayed unmatched. The CDR3 sequence is 15 residues long. The germline V gene has CDR1 KGHSH and CDR2 LQKENI. Here the CDR3 reads CASSPTEGATEGYTF. The CDR3 region has the DNA TGTGCCAGCTCACCAACTGAGGGGGCGACGGAGGGCTACACCTTC. Drawing the rest from reference TRBV18 and TRBJ1-2, the complete variable domain is NAGVMQNPRHLVRRRGQEARLRCSPMKGHSHVYWYRQLPEEGLKFMVYLQKENIIDESGMPKERFSAEFPKEGPSILRIQQVVRGDSAAYFCASSPTEGATEGYTFGSGTRLTVV.

This clone came up a few times. The rearrangement uses TRBV4-1 and TRBJ2-7; D gene uncertain. CDR1 is MGHRA, CDR2 YSYEKL, per germline. The CDR3 is made up of 14 amino acids. V lost 1 base and J lost 3, with 10 bases in between. CDR3 nucleotides: TGCGCCAGCAGCCAAGTGACATCCGGCTACGAGCAGTACTTC. It yields the protein CASSQVTSGYEQYF.

This chain joins TRBV5-8 and TRBJ2-7; 9 bases align to TRBD2. Germline assignment: CDR1 SGHTS and CDR2 YDEGEE. CDR3 length equals 15 residues. J lost 4 bases, V lost 1 base, and 6 bases had no gene match. The CDR3 DNA is TGTGCCAGCAGCTTGATTCAGACTAGCGGTTACGAGCAGTACTTC. Residues: CASSLIQTSGYEQYF.

The chain employs TRBV28 and TRBJ1-2, with 7 positions matching TRBD1. The CDR3 length is 14 residues. The germline CDR1 and CDR2 sequences are MDHEN and SYDVKM. The V segment lost 8 bases and the J segment 8 bases; nucleotides outside the gene matches: 14. CDR3 DNA sequence: TGTGCCAGCTGCCGGACAGGAGGCAATGGCGGCTACACCTTC. This translates into CASCRTGGNGGYTF.

The J gene is TRBJ2-5, the V gene TRBV6-1, with a weak D call TRBD1 (5 bases). There are 10 residues in the CDR3. CDR1 MNHNS and CDR2 SASEGT come from the germline V gene. The V end lost 6 bases, the J end lost 9 bases, and 8 bases lay between the germline ends. In nucleotides, the CDR3 is TGTGCCAGCAGAGACAGCTCCCAGTACTTC. Protein: CASRDSSQYF.

The rearrangement links TRBV27 to TRBJ1-6; D is unresolved. Germline V gene lookup returns CDR1 MNHEY and CDR2 SMNVEV (reference sequence). The CDR3 spans 12 residues. The V gene lost 5 bases and the J gene lost 13 bases, with 12 bases spanning the gap. The CDR3 sequence is CASSPRVGPLHF. The CDR3 nucleotides are TGTGCCAGCAGTCCGAGGGTCGGGCCCCTCCACTTT.

V gene TRBV7-6 combines with J gene TRBJ1-3; D may be TRBD1 (6 bases). CDR1 and CDR2 (germline): SGHVS, FNYEAQ. This CDR3 contains 15 residues. Trimming took off 5 bases at V and 0 bases at J, with 11 bases between the two ends. The CDR3 sequence is CASSPGVSSGNTIYF. The CDR3 DNA reads TGTGCCAGCAGCCCAGGGGTGAGCTCTGGAAACACCATATATTTT.

The chain has TRBV25-1 and TRBJ2-4; tentatively, D is TRBD1 (6 bases). The V and J ends lost 5 bases and 4 bases respectively, with 15 bases between them. Per the germline V gene, CDR1 is MGHDK and CDR2 is SYGVNS. The length of the CDR3 is 15 residues. This chain's CDR3 is CASSHTGSRKNIQYF. The DNA for the CDR3 is TGTGCCAGCAGTCATACAGGGTCGAGGAAAAACATTCAGTACTTC.

This chain joins TRBV5-1 and TRBJ2-7, with 7 positions matching TRBD1. After removal of 3 bases from V and 3 bases from J, the junction contained 0 bases not matched to a gene. The CDR3 contains 12 residues. CDR1 and CDR2 from the germline V gene are SGHRS and YFSETQ. The CDR3 here is CASSWTGYEQYF. DNA for the CDR3: TGCGCCAGCAGCTGGACAGGCTACGAGCAGTACTTC.

The rearrangement joins TRBV7-6 to TRBJ2-1; tentatively, D is TRBD2 (6 bases). Trimming took 1 base from V and 6 from J, leaving 16 bases between them. Germline CDR1 reads SGHVS; CDR2 reads FNYEAQ. The CDR3 totals 16 residues. This chain's CDR3 is CASSLVGPRGSNEQFF. DNA of the CDR3: TGTGCCAGCAGCTTAGTCGGCCCCCGGGGGAGCAATGAGCAGTTCTTC.

The genes are TRBV7-8 and TRBJ1-5; weak D call: TRBD1 (5 bases). The CDR3 runs 14 residues. The V end was cut by 5 bases, the J end by 3 bases, with 11 bases between. The germline V gene encodes CDR1 SGHVS and CDR2 FQNEAQ. The CDR3 DNA sequence: TGTGCCAGCAGCCCGGGACTTTTCAATCAGCCCCAGCATTTT. Its translation: CASSPGLFNQPQHF.

This rearrangement joins TRBV28 to TRBJ2-3; 13 bases map to TRBD2. CDR1 is MDHEN, CDR2 SYDVKM, per germline. The CDR3 covers 16 residues. Trimming removed 2 bases from V and 8 bases from J; junction bases left unmatched: 7. CDR3 region: CASSLELAGGPVTQYF. CDR3 nucleotide sequence: TGTGCCAGCAGTTTAGAACTAGCGGGGGGGCCCGTTACGCAGTATTTT.

The rearrangement uses TRBV13 and TRBJ2-7; TRBD1 might be the D (5 bases). V was pared by 5 bases and J by 2 bases, with 13 bases between. This CDR3 has 14 amino acids. The germline CDR1 and CDR2 sequences are PRHDT and FYEKMQ (reference sequence). The CDR3 DNA reads TGTGCCAGCAGCGTCCGCAGGGCCCCCTACGAGCAGTACGTC. This translates into CASSVRRAPYEQYV.

J is TRBJ1-5 and V is TRBV2; 7 nucleotides agree with TRBD1. Germline V CDR1 and CDR2: SNHLY, FYNNEI. This CDR3 has 13 residues. V was clipped by 6 bases and J by 4 bases; unmatched bases: 3. The CDR3, as DNA: TGTGCCAGCAGGGGACAGCCGAATCAGCCCCAGCATTTT. Translation: CASRGQPNQPQHF.

With respect to this clone: The junction differs from germline at one of its ends, possibly a read error. This chain connects TRBV27 to TRBJ1-1; D is uncertain. The germline gives CDR1 MNHEY, CDR2 SMNVEV (reference sequence). This CDR3 has 13 residues. The CDR3 region has the DNA TGTGCCAGCAGATTATCCTTGAACACTGAAGCTTTCTTT. It codes for CASRLSLNTEAFF.

The V and J genes are TRBV7-8 and TRBJ2-5; maybe TRBD2 (6 bases). Deletions cut 0 bases from V and 3 bases from J, with 11 bases between. The CDR3 extends over 15 amino acids. The germline V gene encodes CDR1 SGHVS and CDR2 FQNEAQ. The CDR3 spells CASSLALASKETQYF. The CDR3 region has the DNA TGTGCCAGCAGCTTAGCGCTAGCGAGCAAAGAGACCCAGTACTTC. Full variable domain (outside the CDR3, taken from reference TRBV7-8 and TRBJ2-5): GAGVSQSPRYKVAKRGQDVALRCDPISGHVSLFWYQQALGQGPEFLTYFQNEAQLDKSGLPSDRFFAERPEGSVSTLKIQRTQQEDSAVYLCASSLALASKETQYFGPGTRLLVL.

The chain employs TRBV2 and TRBJ1-1; D is undetermined. The V and J ends lost 1 base and 4 bases respectively, with 10 bases between them. The V gene's germline CDR1 is SNHLY and CDR2 FYNNEI. The CDR3 has 14 residues. CDR3 amino acids: CASSEDARITEAFF. The DNA for the CDR3 is TGTGCCAGCAGTGAAGACGCTAGAATCACTGAAGCTTTCTTT.